The 5 T cell receptor beta chains given below trace back to one sample, sequenced in a study of beta chain features in type 1 diabetes. cDNA synthesis used the whole RNA isolate, giving expressed TCRB sequences. The data were produced by immunoSEQ multiplex PCR, yet TCRdb's version contains in-frame clones alone and is incomplete. The table shows more than 300,000 clones, with roughly 16% occurring only once. Sequenced: naive CD4+ T cells from blood. The source of these receptors is a woman aged 18-35 years in good health.

This chain connects TRBV5-4 to TRBJ1-1; D unresolved. The germline V gene has CDR1 SGHNT and CDR2 YYREEE (reference sequence). The CDR3 has 13 residues. V was trimmed by 4 bases and J by 0 bases, leaving 7 bases between them. The CDR3 reads CASSDQVNTEAFF. The DNA for the CDR3 is TGTGCCAGCAGCGACCAGGTGAACACTGAAGCTTTCTTT.

The chain joins TRBV6-5 to TRBJ1-2; TRBD1 matches 11 bases. Trimming took 5 bases from V and 6 from J; bases not matched to a gene: 5. This CDR3 has 14 amino acids. The V gene's germline CDR1 is MNHEY and CDR2 SVGAGI. CDR3 in DNA: TGTGCCAGCAGTGGACAGGGGGCAGGGGATGGCTACACCTTC. This gives the protein CASSGQGAGDGYTF.

This clone appeared a few times. The rearrangement joins TRBV14 to TRBJ1-1; D not resolved. Germline CDR1 SGHDN, CDR2 FVKESK. Deletions cut 2 bases from V and 10 bases from J, with 8 bases between. The length of the CDR3 is 11 residues. Written as DNA, the CDR3 is TGTGCCAGCAGCCAAATGCGAGGAGCTTTCTTT. Translated, it gives CASSQMRGAFF.

This clone was observed a handful of times. The CDR3 loop is CASRVGGPGELFF. CDR3 in DNA: TGCGCCAGTCGAGTGGGAGGGCCCGGGGAGCTGTTTTTT. This chain connects TRBV5-1 to TRBJ2-2; the match to TRBD2 covers 7 bases. The V and J ends lost 8 bases and 6 bases, in that order; junction bases with no gene match: 7. CDR3 length: 13 amino acids. In germline, CDR1 is SGHRS, CDR2 YFSETQ.

The J gene is TRBJ1-5, the V gene TRBV9, with D uncertain. V lost 0 bases and J lost 1, with 8 bases in between. CDR3 length equals 15 residues. Looked up from germline, CDR1 is SGDLS and CDR2 is YYNGEE. The CDR3 sequence: CASSVGWQSNQPQHF. In nucleotides, the CDR3 is TGTGCCAGCAGCGTAGGGTGGCAGAGCAATCAGCCCCAGCATTTT.